The sequence of this TCR beta chain was determined in a study of CD4 T cells in relation to SARS-CoV-2 and coronaviruses. Study background: Shared crossreactive spike epitopes were mapped to their HLA restriction.

The V gene lost 4 bases and the J gene lost 0 bases, with 7 bases spanning the gap. There are 14 residues in the CDR3. CDR1 LGHDT and CDR2 YNNKEL come from the germline V gene (reference sequence). The repertoire was sequenced with immunoSEQ multiplex PCR; TCRdb's copy has only in-frame clones and lacks some. The table has roughly 29,000 clones, 75% to 80% seen once; the top ten hold roughly 20%. As for this clone: Its antigen is not identified.

The unexposed donors gave CD4+ T cells in about 2011-2019, prior to COVID-19. Isolation of CD4+ T cells took place after roughly nine days in culture. Unexposed-donor CD4+ T cells were probed with SARS-CoV-2 S/N and four cold-coronavirus spikes, cells permitting. Study conclusions and caveats: Crossreactivity was assessed only for spike protein, not other viral proteins.

This rearrangement joins TRBV3-1 (or the pseudogene TRBV3-2) to TRBJ1-5; D unresolved. The specimen was CD4+ T cells from PBMCs, cultured in vitro. This receptor was identified in a human donor in good health. CDR3: CASSRQDSNQPQHF. The CDR3 DNA is TGTGCCAGCAGCCGTCAGGATAGCAATCAGCCCCAGCATTTT.